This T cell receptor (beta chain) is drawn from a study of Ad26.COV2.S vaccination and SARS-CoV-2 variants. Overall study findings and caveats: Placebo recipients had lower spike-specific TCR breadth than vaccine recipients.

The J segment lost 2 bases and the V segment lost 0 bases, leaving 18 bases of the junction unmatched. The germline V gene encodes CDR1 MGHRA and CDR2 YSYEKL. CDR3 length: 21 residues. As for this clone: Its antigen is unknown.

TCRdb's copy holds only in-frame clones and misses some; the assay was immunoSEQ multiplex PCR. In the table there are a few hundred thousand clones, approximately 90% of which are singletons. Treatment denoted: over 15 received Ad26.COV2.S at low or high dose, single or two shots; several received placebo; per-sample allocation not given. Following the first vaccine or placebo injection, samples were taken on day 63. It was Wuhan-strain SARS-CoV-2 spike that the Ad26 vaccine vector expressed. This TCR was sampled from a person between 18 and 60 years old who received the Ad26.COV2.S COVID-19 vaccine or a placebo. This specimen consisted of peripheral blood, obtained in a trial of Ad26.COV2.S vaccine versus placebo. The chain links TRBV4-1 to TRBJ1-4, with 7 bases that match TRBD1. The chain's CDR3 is CASSQDPGTGVVTITNEKLFF. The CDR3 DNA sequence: TGCGCCAGCAGCCAAGATCCCGGAACAGGGGTCGTCACGATCACTAATGAAAAACTGTTTTTT.